The 20 T cell receptor beta chains given below trace back to one sample, sequenced in a study of shared clonotypes between healthy human individuals (dated by TCRdb to 2020 to 2022). The protocol used for the library was the immunoSEQ multiplex PCR assay. TCRdb retrieved this table from immuneACCESS and kept in-frame rearrangements only. Not all clones are present; in checked studies, unresolved V genes account for under half, and no reason is known for the remainder. The sample table contains around 99,000 clones; only one count was recorded for approximately 70% of them. The ten largest clones capture around half of the sample. Source material: memory CD8+ T cells sorted from blood. This sample's cell subset or site label indicates: CD45RO+ cells pooled with CCR7-negative TemRA cells. Receptors were obtained from a man aged 25 to 45 in good health.

Remarks on this clone: Other DNA sequences within the sample encode an identical CDR3. The rearrangement joins TRBV28 to TRBJ1-3; 7 nucleotides align to TRBD1. Germline V gene sequence: CDR1 MDHEN, CDR2 SYDVKM. The J segment lost 0 bases and the V segment lost 1 base, leaving 3 bases of the junction unmatched. CDR3 size: 16 residues. The CDR3 DNA reads as TGTGCCAGCAGTTTATACCGGGACAGCTCTGGAAACACCATATATTTT. Translating it yields CASSLYRDSSGNTIYF. The full variable domain, completed using reference TRBV28 and TRBJ1-3, is DVKVTQSSRYLVKRTGEKVFLECVQDMDHENMFWYRQDPGLGLRLIYFSYDVKMKEKGDIPEGYSVSREKKERFSLILESASTNQTSMYLCASSLYRDSSGNTIYFGEGSWLTVV.

Points on this clone: Relative to the germline gene, one junction end is altered; a read error may explain this. This chain connects TRBV18 to TRBJ2-2; 10 bases line up with TRBD2. The CDR3 extends over 17 amino acids. Germline V gene lookup returns CDR1 KGHSH and CDR2 LQKENI. CDR3 sequence: CASSPTSGRAANRGAVF. The CDR3 DNA reads as TGTGCCAGCTCACCTACAAGCGGGAGGGCCGCTAACCGGGGAGCTGTTTTT.

The chain combines TRBV19 with TRBJ1-1, with 10 bases matching TRBD1. Germline assignment: CDR1 LNHDA and CDR2 SQIVND (reference sequence). With V trimmed by 6 bases and J by 1 base, 2 bases remained unmatched. The CDR3 has 14 residues. The CDR3 DNA reads TGTGCCAGTAGGGGACAGGGGTGGAACACTGAAGCTTTCTTT. Translated: CASRGQGWNTEAFF.

With regard to this clone: Other nucleotide sequences from this sample produce the same CDR3. The chain links TRBV28 to TRBJ2-7; D uncertain. The CDR3 consists of 12 residues. Per the germline V gene, CDR1 is MDHEN and CDR2 is SYDVKM. Trimming shortened V by 1 base and J by 3 bases, and 4 bases separated the two germline ends. The CDR3 reads CASSLSNYEQYF. DNA for the CDR3: TGTGCCAGCAGTTTATCCAACTACGAGCAGTACTTC.

Only a few counts were recorded for this clone. The CDR3 coding sequence is TGTGCCAGCAGTTTAATCCATCAGCCCCAGCATTTT. Protein: CASSLIHQPQHF. The chain couples TRBV28 to TRBJ1-5, with no clear D. The CDR3 runs 12 residues. V was pared by 2 bases and J by 5 bases, with 4 bases between. CDR1 is MDHEN and CDR2 is SYDVKM in the germline V gene.

The chain links TRBV5-1 to TRBJ2-1; D possibly corresponds to TRBD1 (6 bases). Trimming left V 4 bases short and J 6 bases short, with 14 bases between. CDR1 SGHRS and CDR2 YFSETQ come from the germline V gene. The CDR3 has 14 amino acids. The CDR3 DNA reads as TGCGCCAGCAGCCTCGGACAGAATCTCAATGAGCAGTTCTTC. As protein: CASSLGQNLNEQFF.

This clone has just a few counts. The CDR3 region is CASSLKDILREQYF. The DNA for the CDR3 is TGTGCCAGCAGTTTAAAGGATATCTTGCGAGAGCAGTACTTC. The chain has TRBV28 and TRBJ2-7; unclear D gene. The germline V and J ends were trimmed by 2 bases and 7 bases, with 15 bases remaining between them. Germline V gene lookup returns CDR1 MDHEN and CDR2 SYDVKM. The CDR3 covers 14 residues.

Within the sample, this clone is medium-sized. The chain employs TRBV13 and TRBJ2-2; the D gene is possibly TRBD1 (5 bases). The CDR3 length is 14 residues. Germline V gene lookup returns CDR1 PRHDT and CDR2 FYEKMQ (reference sequence). Deletions cut 0 bases from V and 7 bases from J, with 9 bases between. As DNA, the CDR3 is TGTGCCAGCAGCTTAGGCCAGGGCTTCGGGGAGCTGTTTTTT. Its translation: CASSLGQGFGELFF. Variable domain in full (rest from reference TRBV13 and TRBJ2-2): AAGVIQSPRHLIKEKRETATLKCYPIPRHDTVYWYQQGPGQDPQFLISFYEKMQSDKGSIPDRFSAQQFSDYHSELNMSSLELGDSALYFCASSLGQGFGELFFGEGSRLTVL.

The rearrangement links TRBV10-3 to TRBJ1-2; D ambiguous. The V and J ends lost 8 bases and 4 bases respectively, with 14 bases between them. The CDR3 extends over 13 amino acids. CDR1 and CDR2 (germline): ENHRY, SYGVKD. CDR3 DNA: TGTGCCATCGGAACTGAGACGGGCTATGGCTACACCTTC. Its protein product is CAIGTETGYGYTF.

This chain links TRBV10-2 with TRBJ2-4; D not certain. The germline V and J ends were trimmed by 2 bases and 7 bases, with 12 bases remaining between them. The CDR3 loop spans 14 amino acids. The V gene's germline CDR1 is WSHSY and CDR2 SAAADI. CDR3 sequence: CASSESRTTNIQYF. CDR3 coding DNA: TGCGCCAGCAGTGAGAGTCGGACGACGAACATTCAGTACTTC.

The gene calls are TRBV7-9 and TRBJ2-7; TRBD2 agrees at 8 bases. The length of the CDR3 is 15 residues. Trimming took 3 bases from V and 4 from J; bases not matched to a gene: 8. Germline V lookup: CDR1 SEHNR, CDR2 FQNEAQ (reference sequence). The CDR3 sequence is CASSLLTSEKYEQYF. The CDR3 nucleotides are TGTGCCAGCAGCTTGTTGACTAGCGAGAAGTACGAGCAGTACTTC.

This chain links TRBV19 with TRBJ2-7; D is perhaps TRBD1 (5 bases). With 3 bases removed from V and 3 bases from J, the gap between germline ends came to 15 bases. This CDR3 is 15 amino acids long. Germline values: CDR1 LNHDA, CDR2 SQIVND (reference sequence). For the CDR3, the DNA is TGTGCCAGTAGTATCTTCACCGGCAGGGACTACGAGCAGTACTTC. Its translation is CASSIFTGRDYEQYF.

In its sample, this clone was seen a few times. CDR3 protein: CASSEGASGHYEQYF. The CDR3 coding sequence is TGTGCCAGCAGTGAAGGGGCTAGCGGGCACTACGAGCAGTACTTC. V gene TRBV6-1 combines with J gene TRBJ2-7; 8 nucleotides match TRBD2. Germline V lookup: CDR1 MNHNS, CDR2 SASEGT. V lost 1 base, J lost 3 bases, and 5 bases stayed unmatched. This CDR3 has 15 residues.

This clone has just one count. The rearrangement links TRBV27 to TRBJ2-3; D is unclear. V lost 2 bases to trimming and J lost 2 bases, with 11 bases between them. This CDR3 has 15 amino acids. Germline V gene data show CDR1 as MNHEY and CDR2 as SMNVEV (reference sequence). CDR3 residues: CASSLRSAHTDTQYF. The CDR3 nucleotides read TGTGCCAGCAGTTTACGGTCGGCACACACAGATACGCAGTATTTT.

The chain uses TRBV10-1 and TRBJ2-1, with 7 bases identical to TRBD1. This CDR3 spans 15 amino acids. The germline V gene has CDR1 WNHNN and CDR2 SYGVQD (reference sequence). The ends lost 0 bases at V and 7 bases at J; junction bases unmatched: 6. CDR3 nucleotides: TGCGCCAGCAGTGAGTCTGACAGGGAGTGGAATGAGCAGTTCTTC. It encodes CASSESDREWNEQFF.

The rearrangement uses TRBV5-1 and TRBJ1-1; 10 bases map to TRBD1. Germline loops: CDR1 SGHRS, CDR2 YFSETQ. This CDR3 has 17 residues. V trimming: 2 bases; J trimming: 3 bases; junction bases outside the gene matches: 10. CDR3 in amino acids: CASSFSGGDRGYTEAFF. The CDR3 DNA follows: TGCGCCAGCAGCTTTTCCGGAGGGGACAGGGGCTACACTGAAGCTTTCTTT.

The genes are TRBV11-2 and TRBJ2-5, with D hard to call. Germline CDR1 and CDR2: SGHAT and FQNNGV. The CDR3 totals 14 residues. Between the trimmed V and J ends, which lost 2 bases and 1 base, there was a span of 8 bases. This chain's CDR3 is CASSLNLLQETQYF. The DNA for the CDR3 is TGTGCCAGCAGCTTAAATCTCCTCCAAGAGACCCAGTACTTC.

In this sample, this clone turned up many times. Here the CDR3 DNA reads TGCGCCAGCAGCCAAGGGAATGCAGGGGACTCGGATTACTCTGGAAACACCATATATTTT. Amino acids: CASSQGNAGDSDYSGNTIYF. V gene TRBV4-3 combines with J gene TRBJ1-3, with D maybe TRBD1 (6 bases). Germline assignment: CDR1 LGHNA and CDR2 YSLEER. V lost 1 base to trimming and J lost 0 bases, with 22 bases between them. CDR3 length: 20 amino acids.

This clone was recorded a few times. J is TRBJ2-2 and V is TRBV29-1; 10 bases line up with TRBD1. Germline trimming cut 7 bases from V and 2 bases from J; bases unmatched to any gene: 10. Per germline, CDR1 SQVTM and CDR2 ANQGSEA. The CDR3 has 16 amino acids. CDR3 residues: CSARARDRGNTGELFF. Written as DNA, the CDR3 is TGCAGCGCGAGGGCCCGGGACAGGGGTAACACCGGGGAGCTGTTTTTT.

The chain has TRBV6-4 and TRBJ2-1; 9 bases map to TRBD2. J gave up 10 bases and V 3 bases, and 10 bases lay outside the gene matches. CDR1 MRHNA and CDR2 SNTAGT come from the germline V gene. The CDR3 length is 15 residues. The CDR3 DNA is TGTGCCAGCAGTGAGGCTGGGGCTAGCGGGAACGAGCAGTTCTTC. Amino acid sequence: CASSEAGASGNEQFF.